The rows below give T cell receptor beta chains drawn from one sample of a study of blood T cell repertoires in COVID-19. Profiling relied on immunoSEQ multiplex PCR, and the TCRdb table lists in-frame clones only, not all of them. The data show around 180,000 clones, with roughly 90% seen just once and roughly 24% held by the top ten. Sequenced input: peripheral blood. Receptor source: a man in his fifties or sixties with acute or convalescent COVID-19. CDR3s include the opening cysteine and the closing phenylalanine or tryptophan. D genes are given only for firm matches.

v_call | d_call | cdr3_aa
TRBV29-1 | . | CSVEVGAGNEQFF
TRBV5-6 | TRBD2 | CASTLGLDIYEQYF
TRBV29-1 | TRBD1 | CSVEDEDREYGYTF
TRBV5-1 | . | CASSLAGTKEKLFF
TRBV15 | TRBD1 | CATSGDRRGYGYTF
TRBV29-1 | . | CSVAEGSGGNTEAFF
TRBV7-2 | . | CASRRGSGNTIYF
TRBV2 | . | CASSPRGGEETQYF
TRBV3-1/TRBV3-2 | TRBD1 | CASSQGGQGQAGYTF
TRBV27 | TRBD2 | CASTSAGESETQYF
TRBV7-9 | . | CASSGPRVRYGYTF
TRBV9 | TRBD1 | CASSEGADYNEQFF
TRBV11-2 | TRBD1 | CASSSIDRGYGYTF
TRBV28 | . | CASNLLTSPLHF
TRBV2 | . | CASSEQTVNQPQHF
TRBV18 | . | CASSLDRPTSGYEQYF
TRBV14 | . | CASSHNRAGNTIYF
TRBV6-5 | TRBD1 | CASGRQGTDTQYF
TRBV30 | . | CAWSMTVRGYGYTF
TRBV29-1 | . | CSVVRGGEDEKLFF
TRBV11-3 | . | CASSPTAGNYGYTF
TRBV4-1 | . | CASSQDLGGPRNEQFF
TRBV24-1 | TRBD2 | CATSEDPGLARSSLYNEQFF
TRBV10-3 | TRBD1 | CAISGQGQGPTEAFF
TRBV5-1 | TRBD1 | CASSLGQGHGYGYTF
TRBV3-1/TRBV3-2 | . | CASSQVLDEQFF
TRBV15 | TRBD1 | CATSSKQGPSTDTQYF
TRBV7-2 | . | CASSLAGGETQYF
TRBV2 | . | CASRVDSYTDTQYF
TRBV30 | . | CAWSRLWSEKLFF
TRBV25-1 | TRBD1 | CASSETGQGHSYEQYF
TRBV12-3/TRBV12-4 | . | CASSSTQGTEAFF
TRBV15 | TRBD2 | CATSHLAETQETQYF
TRBV4-2 | TRBD2 | CASSQEKGLAGGRDTQYF
TRBV4-2 | TRBD1 | CASSQGVGGLREAFF
TRBV30 | . | CAWSWREGTEAFF
TRBV19 | . | CASSIVAGASQHF
TRBV4-2 | TRBD1 | CASSPDRGGTGELFF
TRBV20-1 | . | CSASVRRYPNEKLFF
TRBV3-1/TRBV3-2 | . | CASSQVPNSPLHF
TRBV11-3 | . | CASSLGRVSGNTIYF
TRBV25-1 | . | CASSGSTNTGELFF
TRBV6-2/TRBV6-3 | TRBD1 | CASSKGQGANAFF
TRBV5-4 | . | CASSLAEGAYEQYF
TRBV19 | TRBD1 | CASRTFLDRGREGTEAFF
TRBV5-5 | TRBD2 | CASSKGLAGVVGNEQFF
TRBV6-5 | . | CASSYSERSWAFF
TRBV6-6 | . | CASSQTGDQAYEQYF
TRBV4-1 | . | CASSQGQGINEQFF
TRBV10-3 | TRBD2 | CAISEFAGGETQYF
TRBV4-1 | . | CASSQPRTRDIQYF
TRBV3-1/TRBV3-2 | TRBD1 | CASMGTGGTGELFF
TRBV12-3/TRBV12-4 | . | CASSFDTNYGYTF
TRBV6-5 | TRBD1 | CASTGGNGEQFF
TRBV6-5 | TRBD1 | CASSPGQVGAKLFF
TRBV19 | TRBD1 | CASSVTGNSNQPQHF
TRBV19 | . | CASSIVAGMNTEAFF